This section outlines one T cell receptor beta chain sequence together with its context. What antigen it recognizes has not been identified. No much larger clone is present one base from it, and per-base qualities are unavailable. Other DNA sequences from this sample encode an identical CDR3 as well. Healthy HIV-negative adults with no recently reported acute infections or vaccinations were included as donors. Every donor was a Caucasian adult living in Nashville, Tennessee, USA. CD4+ T cells were enriched by magnetic negative selection, after which naive cells were positively selected on CD45RA and the negative fraction was taken as the memory subset. After blood collection by leukapheresis, PBMCs were isolated using Ficoll-Histopaque density gradient centrifugation and then cryopreserved in the vapor phase of liquid nitrogen. Analytical flow cytometry was used to check the purity and quantity of every magnetically sorted T cell population. Each sorted fraction had its genomic DNA isolated and then quantified by UV absorbance on a Nanodrop 2000c.

TCR CDR3 regions were amplified from genomic DNA by multiplex PCR using the deep immunoSEQ assay. For each cell subset, the extracted genomic DNA was distributed evenly across all wells of several immunoSEQ 96-well plates, and each plate served as one replicate. For sorted subsets, 200 to 250 ng of genomic DNA, equivalent to around 29,000 T cell genomes, went into each replicate PCR. Purified libraries were quantified with a Qubit 3.0 fluorometer, sized on a Bioanalyzer 2100, and re-quantified with the KAPA Library Quantification kit. Each immunoSEQ 96-well plate was sequenced on its own single-read 150-cycle Illumina NextSeq 550 flow cell. Turning to the authors' computational methods: Because the immunoSEQ output included only junctional sequences and no quality scores, the filtering could not be the same as the filtering used for full-length reads. To assign V/J genes and CDR3, sequences were annotated using PyIR, a Python wrapper for IgBLAST v1.9, with IMGT germline references. Reads were removed for weak V/J assignments (E-value above 1e-6), missing CDR3, stop codons, out-of-frame junctions, or ambiguous translated residues. A V3J clonotype was defined by an identical inferred V gene, J gene, and CDR3 amino acid sequence. The percentage overlap between two repertoires was calculated by dividing the number of shared unique clonotypes by the size of the smaller repertoire. Three approaches were used to assess repertoire richness: RTK rarefaction, the Chao1 estimator, and Recon v2.1 estimates of unobserved clonotypes. OLGA was used to compute generation probabilities for all TCRbeta clonotypes that the gDNA method yielded from a few donors. TCRdb limited this immuneACCESS table to in-frame rearrangements with V and J called. A share of clones is missing; checked studies link under half to unresolved V genes, and the rest is unexplained. The V and J calls and the clone size are those of that table, but D and trimming were determined from the DNA. Present in this sample are some 2,000,000 clones, 95% of which were seen just once. The ten largest account for 0.1% to 0.15% of the sample.

The sample belongs to a study of shared clonotypes between healthy human individuals (dated by TCRdb to the early 2020s). About the study as a whole: The cohort included three men and a couple of women between 18 and 49 years of age. For each donor, three plates each were used for CD4 naive and CD4 memory, two plates were used for CD8 naive, and one plate was used for CD8 memory. Between about 0.85 and 8.9 billion PBMCs per donor were obtained by leukapheresis. To increase sequencing depth and limit assay-specific biases, TCR repertoire library preparation and sequencing were carried out by different laboratories using diverse techniques. Blood TCR repertoires of roughly five healthy adults were deeply sequenced to estimate repertoire size and the extent of clonotype sharing between individuals.

Broad study findings and their caveats: Larger estimated clonotype richness was generally found for naive subsets than for memory subsets. Higher generation probabilities were observed for clonotypes shared by all four sorted-subset donors than for non-shared clonotypes. The genetic and exposure-history diversity represented was limited by the small number of donors. Rarefaction of sorted-subset datasets indicated incomplete sequencing despite the large sequencing depth. Based on pairwise subsampling, the degree of clonotype sharing among donors was expected to be affected by sequencing depth. Only blood was sampled, and tissue TCR repertoires likely differ from those in blood. Roughly 5% of naive CD4, 3% to 4% of naive CD8, 2.3% of memory CD4, and approximately 0.39% of memory CD8 clonotypes were shared across a few donors.

There are 13 amino acids in the CDR3, from cysteine to phenylalanine inclusive. Left in the record is the CDR3 DNA by itself, 39 bases read in frame from the first base. The germline V gene provides CDR1 LGHNA and CDR2 YSLEER. The junction carries 7 bases between V and J, which are trimmed by 1 base and 3 bases respectively. The sequenced sample was naive CD4+ T cells sorted from blood. According to the study, the label for this sample's cell subset or site signals: CD45RA+ positively selected. The source of this sequence is a man between 18 and 35 years old in good health. Rearrangement joined TRBV4-3 to TRBJ2-7; too little of a D gene remains to name it. The DNA is TGCGCCAGCAGCCAAGTAATATTCTACGAGCAGTACTTC. This codes for CASSQVIFYEQYF.